This T cell receptor (beta chain) was sequenced during a study of cytomegalovirus exposure and HLA in healthy donors. Only in-frame clones appear in the TCRdb table, and some are missing; sequencing was by immunoSEQ multiplex PCR. Among about 120,000 clones, roughly 90% were seen once, and the ten largest hold roughly 6.3%. The J segment lost 5 bases and the V segment lost 4 bases, leaving 4 bases of the junction unmatched. The germline CDR1 and CDR2 sequences are LGHNA and YNFKEQ. The CDR3 contains 14 residues. This sequence was found in a woman between 18 and 29 years old in good health and CMV-seropositive. Sequencing was done on a sample of PBMCs. The chain carries TRBV4-2 and TRBJ2-1, with 8 bases matching TRBD2. The CDR3 region has the DNA TGTGCCAGCAGCCCGGGGGGGCGACACAATGAGCAGTTCTTC. It specifies CASSPGGRHNEQFF.